These T cell receptor beta chains were read from a single sample in a study of cytomegalovirus exposure and HLA in healthy donors. Only in-frame clones appear in the TCRdb table, and some are missing; sequencing was by immunoSEQ multiplex PCR. Of 55,000 to 65,000 clones listed, 80% to 95% were seen once; the top ten hold 3% to 3.5%. Input material: PBMCs. These TCRs come from a man between 18 and 29 years old in good health and CMV-seronegative. The CDR3 runs from the conserved cysteine through the conserved F or W. The order of the fields is V gene, J gene, D gene, clone size, CDR3 protein. The D gene is left open where the match is weak. Expanded clones get a size class; other rows say once, few or many, or leave the size out.

TRBV6-5	TRBJ1-5	.	.	CATRPLDRSNQPQHF
TRBV2	TRBJ2-5	.	once	CASSEPRAGRETQYF
TRBV28	TRBJ2-3	.	.	CASSLAGADTDTQYF
TRBV7-3	TRBJ2-1	.	.	CASSPRVSSYNEQFF
TRBV10-2	TRBJ2-7	TRBD1	few	CASTRQGDYEQYF
TRBV2	TRBJ1-5	.	.	CASSGGGSSNQPQHF
TRBV4-1	TRBJ1-4	TRBD1	few	CASSTTGNEKLFF
TRBV5-6	TRBJ2-5	TRBD1	.	CASSNGPGQGRETQYF
TRBV28	TRBJ2-3	TRBD2	.	CASSKYFSGMVTDTQYF
TRBV19	TRBJ2-7	.	.	CASSPRGSYEQYF
TRBV5-5	TRBJ2-2	.	.	CASSLMGQVNTGELFF
TRBV19	TRBJ2-7	.	.	CASSSAPGGYEQYF
TRBV6-1	TRBJ2-3	.	.	CASSELQGLTDTQYF
TRBV5-1	TRBJ2-1	.	.	CASSLGDSKNEQFF
TRBV28	TRBJ1-1	.	.	CATYRDGNTEAFF
TRBV14	TRBJ2-1	TRBD2	.	CASSQGLAGGLNEQFF
TRBV4-1	TRBJ1-2	TRBD1	.	CASSHQGTGKRSDNYGYTF
TRBV11-2	TRBJ2-7	.	.	CASSLVVWPSGYEQYF
TRBV28	TRBJ2-2	.	.	CASSPQGGYTGELFF
TRBV27	TRBJ2-2	TRBD2	.	CASSRGTRGTGELFF
TRBV6-1	TRBJ2-7	.	.	CASSLVPSYEQYF
TRBV14	TRBJ2-2	.	.	CASRPGVTLSGELFF
TRBV28	TRBJ2-1	.	.	CASSLKGREQFF
TRBV14	TRBJ1-2	.	.	CASSPGGRGGHYGYTF
TRBV28	TRBJ2-1	.	.	CASSPDGSSYNEQFF
TRBV4-1	TRBJ2-7	.	.	CASSSPGGSYEQYF
TRBV2	TRBJ1-1	.	.	CASSARERTEAFF
TRBV5-6	TRBJ2-1	.	.	CASRKLLQVYNEQFF
TRBV10-2	TRBJ2-1	.	.	CASSEVLLLVYNEQFF
TRBV6-4	TRBJ2-3	.	.	CASSGGGADTQYF
TRBV28	TRBJ1-2	TRBD1	.	CASRATGVMGYTF
TRBV7-9	TRBJ2-1	TRBD1	.	CASSFETGTTEQFF
TRBV2	TRBJ2-5	.	.	CASSESPGSGETQYF
TRBV18	TRBJ2-1	TRBD1	.	CASSPYLGQGDSYNEQFF
TRBV7-9	TRBJ1-2	.	.	CASSSTRDGENYGYTF
TRBV9	TRBJ2-1	.	.	CASSVVSGNEQFF
TRBV28	TRBJ1-1	TRBD1	.	CASSDDREALWGEAFF
TRBV7-9	TRBJ1-2	TRBD1	.	CASSLDRQGHYGYTF
TRBV7-6	TRBJ2-2	.	.	CASSLDGQFGELFF
TRBV28	TRBJ2-7	.	once	CASSFHGGHEQYF
TRBV30	TRBJ2-5	.	.	CAWSVRPLAGETQYF
TRBV5-8	TRBJ1-3	.	.	CASSLTGRYYSGNTIYF
TRBV29-1	TRBJ2-5	.	.	CSVGMEGSGETQYF
TRBV27	TRBJ2-2	TRBD1	.	CASSSTGENTGELFF
TRBV9	TRBJ2-2	.	.	CASSVDGSRAGELFF
TRBV7-9	TRBJ2-3	TRBD2	.	CASSSASGGQDTQYF
TRBV19	TRBJ2-2	TRBD1	.	CASRTGGFTGELFF
TRBV19	TRBJ2-7	TRBD1	.	CASSSGTGGAYEQYF
TRBV4-1	TRBJ1-4	.	.	CASSQKGQGKEKLFF
TRBV28	TRBJ2-7	.	.	CASSPAVQDRSYEQYF
TRBV9	TRBJ2-1	TRBD1	.	CASSVATGWANEQFF
TRBV5-6	TRBJ2-5	TRBD2	.	CASSFRREGETQYF
TRBV18	TRBJ1-2	TRBD1	once	CASSPLTGEGAIYGYTF
TRBV19	TRBJ2-7	.	.	CASSIAGSSYEQYF
TRBV4-1	TRBJ1-5	.	.	CASSQAGDQPQHF